These 28 T cell receptor beta chains came from one sample sequenced in a study of cytomegalovirus exposure and HLA in healthy donors. The method was immunoSEQ multiplex PCR; TCRdb's version includes in-frame clones alone and lacks a portion of them. The sample contains some 170,000 clones, approximately 87% of which appear only once. Sequenced sample: PBMCs. The source of these receptors is a woman in her 30s in good health and CMV-seronegative.

CDR3 loop: CAWSVRGDQPQHF. DNA for the CDR3: TGTGCCTGGAGTGTGAGGGGGGATCAGCCCCAGCATTTT. The chain uses TRBV30 and TRBJ1-5, with D possibly being TRBD1 (6 bases). CDR1 is GTSNPN, CDR2 SVGIG, per germline (reference sequence). V lost 0 bases and J lost 5, with 8 bases in between. CDR3 length: 13 residues. The whole variable domain, filled in from reference TRBV30 and TRBJ1-5, reads SQTIHQWPATLVQPVGSPLSLECTVEGTSNPNLYWYRQAAGRGLQLLFYSVGIGQISSEVPQNLSASRPQDRQFILSSKKLLLSDSGFYLCAWSVRGDQPQHFGDGTRLSIL.

The rearrangement uses TRBV5-6 and TRBJ1-2; D is uncertain. V was pared by 0 bases and J by 5 bases, with 8 bases between. This CDR3 comprises 13 residues. CDR1 and CDR2 (germline): SGHDT, YYEEEE. DNA of the CDR3: TGTGCCAGCAGCTTGGTGGCAGCTTATGGCTACACCTTC. It is translated as CASSLVAAYGYTF. Combining the CDR3 with reference TRBV5-6 and TRBJ1-2 gives the whole variable domain DAGVTQSPTHLIKTRGQQVTLRCSPKSGHDTVSWYQQALGQGPQFIFQYYEEEERQRGNFPDRFSGHQFPNYSSELNVNALLLGDSALYLCASSLVAAYGYTFGSGTRLTVV.

V gene TRBV2 combines with J gene TRBJ2-3; 10 bases agree with TRBD1. Germline lookup yields CDR1 SNHLY and CDR2 FYNNEI. Unmatched junction bases numbered 6, after V lost 5 bases and J lost 4 bases. This CDR3 is built from 15 residues. This chain's CDR3 is CASSKDRGLADTQYF. For the CDR3, the DNA is TGTGCCAGCAGTAAGGACAGGGGGTTGGCAGATACGCAGTATTTT.

The V call is TRBV21-1, the J call TRBJ2-7; the table's D call TRBD2 went unverified against the DNA. TRBV21-1 is noted as a pseudogene. The CDR3 consists of 17 residues. CDR3 bases: TGTGCCAGCAGCAACGAAAGTTTCCGGGACTGCCGCGACGAGCAGTACTTC. Translation: CASSNESFRDCRDEQYF.

The genes are TRBV13 and TRBJ2-2; 11 positions agree with TRBD1. V was pared by 5 bases and J by 7 bases, with 6 bases of the junction left unmatched. The CDR3 covers 15 residues. Per germline, CDR1 PRHDT and CDR2 FYEKMQ (reference sequence). The CDR3 region has the DNA TGTGCCAGCAGCCCCCGGACAGGGGGCGGCGGGGAGCTGTTTTTT. This sequence encodes CASSPRTGGGGELFF.

The J gene is TRBJ1-2, the V gene TRBV6-5; D gene uncertain. CDR1 and CDR2 from the germline V gene are MNHEY and SVGAGI. The CDR3 covers 14 residues. V lost 0 bases and J lost 4, with 9 bases in between. The CDR3 is CASSYSHTIYGYTF. The CDR3 nucleotides are TGTGCCAGCAGTTACTCGCATACGATCTATGGCTACACCTTC.

This rearrangement joins TRBV9 to TRBJ2-5, with TRBD2 matching over 10 bases. The ends lost 0 bases at V and 4 bases at J; junction bases unmatched: 0. This CDR3 comprises 14 residues. From germline, CDR1 is SGDLS and CDR2 YYNGEE. CDR3 protein: CASSVGLAGETQYF. In DNA, the CDR3 is TGTGCCAGCAGCGTAGGACTAGCGGGAGAGACCCAGTACTTC.

CDR3 amino acids: CASSFRRQGLATNEKLFF. In nucleotides, the CDR3 is TGTGCCAGTAGTTTTAGGAGACAGGGCCTTGCAACTAATGAAAAACTGTTTTTT. This sequence joins TRBV19 and TRBJ1-4; TRBD1 matches 7 bases. CDR3 size: 18 residues. V shed 5 bases, J shed 0 bases, and the junction held 12 bases outside the gene matches. CDR1 is LNHDA and CDR2 is SQIVND in the germline V gene (reference sequence).

This clone occurred once. This chain uses TRBV2 with TRBJ1-2; D gene ambiguous. The length of the CDR3 is 13 residues. The V end was cut by 2 bases, the J end by 8 bases, with 12 bases between. Per the germline V gene, CDR1 is SNHLY and CDR2 is FYNNEI. CDR3 DNA: TGTGCCAGCAGTGAAAGCGTCCGCGGGGGCTACACCTTC. Translating it yields CASSESVRGGYTF.

The chain combines TRBV5-1 with TRBJ2-7; a possible D gene is TRBD1 (5 bases). The CDR3 sequence is 14 residues long. Per the germline V gene, CDR1 is SGHRS and CDR2 is YFSETQ. V lost 1 base to trimming and J lost 2 bases, with 10 bases between them. The CDR3, as DNA: TGCGCCAGCAGCTTGACAGGAACGACCTACGAGCAGTACTTC. Translation: CASSLTGTTYEQYF.

V is TRBV6-1 and J is TRBJ1-6, with a possible D match to TRBD1 (5 bases). The CDR3 has 14 amino acids. Germline V gene data show CDR1 as MNHNS and CDR2 as SASEGT. V lost 7 bases and J lost 3, with 10 bases in between. The CDR3, as DNA: TGTGCCAGCATTCAAGACAGCTATAATTCACCCCTCCACTTT. Translated: CASIQDSYNSPLHF.

This clone appeared once. The chain recombines TRBV9 with TRBJ1-2, with a possible D match to TRBD1 (5 bases). Germline CDR1 reads SGDLS; CDR2 reads YYNGEE. This CDR3 comprises 13 residues. The ends were cut back, 3 bases at V and 4 bases at J, with 10 bases in the middle. CDR3 in DNA: TGTGCCAGCAGCGGCTTGGGGGGCTATGGCTACACCTTC. This gives the protein CASSGLGGYGYTF. Full variable domain (rest looked up from reference TRBV9 and TRBJ1-2): DSGVTQTPKHLITATGQRVTLRCSPRSGDLSVYWYQQSLDQGLQFLIQYYNGEERAKGNILERFSAQQFPDLHSELNLSSLELGDSALYFCASSGLGGYGYTFGSGTRLTVV.

The chain joins TRBV11-2 to TRBJ2-2; the D is unclear. Germline V gene sequence: CDR1 SGHAT, CDR2 FQNNGV. CDR3 length: 14 residues. Trimming left V 4 bases short and J 2 bases short, with 8 bases between. CDR3 sequence reads: CASSWVTNTGELFF. The CDR3 bases are TGTGCCAGCAGCTGGGTCACCAACACCGGGGAGCTGTTTTTT.

The chain couples TRBV7-2 to TRBJ2-5; TRBD2 matches 8 bases. The CDR3 is 14 amino acids. Germline CDR1 is SGHTA and CDR2 is FQGNSA. The J segment lost 6 bases and the V segment lost 2 bases, leaving 5 bases of the junction unmatched. The CDR3 loop reads CASSLTGGGKTQYF. CDR3 coding DNA: TGTGCCAGCAGCTTAACGGGCGGGGGGAAGACCCAGTACTTC. Full variable domain (rest looked up from reference TRBV7-2 and TRBJ2-5): GAGVSQSPSNKVTEKGKDVELRCDPISGHTALYWYRQSLGQGLEFLIYFQGNSAPDKSGLPSDRFSAERTGGSVSTLTIQRTQQEDSAVYLCASSLTGGGKTQYFGPGTRLLVL.

The CDR3 spells CASSHGAGTNTGELFF. CDR3 in DNA: TGTGCCAGCAGCCACGGGGCGGGAACAAACACCGGGGAGCTGTTTTTT. The chain couples TRBV13 to TRBJ2-2; a weak D match, TRBD2 (6 bases). Between the trimmed V and J ends, which lost 5 bases and 2 bases, there was a span of 15 bases. The CDR3 has 16 amino acids. CDR1 and CDR2 from the germline V gene are PRHDT and FYEKMQ (reference sequence).

DNA for the CDR3: TGTGCCAGCAGTCTCACAGGGTACCCCTACAATGAGCAGTTCTTC. It yields the protein CASSLTGYPYNEQFF. The chain employs TRBV6-6 and TRBJ2-1; TRBD1 might be the D (6 bases). This CDR3 region has 15 residues. V was pared by 5 bases and J by 2 bases, with 13 bases between. Germline CDR1 MNHNY, CDR2 SVGAGI (reference sequence).

The rearrangement uses TRBV14 and TRBJ2-2, with D possibly being TRBD1 (5 bases). The CDR3 covers 14 residues. The V gene's germline CDR1 is SGHDN and CDR2 FVKESK. Deletions cut 3 bases from V and 4 bases from J, with 9 bases between. The CDR3 DNA reads as TGTGCCAGCAGCCAGTCCAGGGCCACCGGGGAGCTGTTTTTT. Protein: CASSQSRATGELFF.

The rearrangement uses TRBV30 and TRBJ2-1; D possibly corresponds to TRBD2 (6 bases). The CDR3 consists of 14 residues. Germline V lookup: CDR1 GTSNPN, CDR2 SVGIG (reference sequence). V was cut by 5 bases and J by 6 bases, with 17 bases left in between. This chain's CDR3 is CAWSPGLPSNEQFF. DNA of the CDR3: TGTGCCTGGTCTCCGGGACTCCCCTCCAATGAGCAGTTCTTC. The whole variable domain, remainder taken from reference TRBV30 and TRBJ2-1, is SQTIHQWPATLVQPVGSPLSLECTVEGTSNPNLYWYRQAAGRGLQLLFYSVGIGQISSEVPQNLSASRPQDRQFILSSKKLLLSDSGFYLCAWSPGLPSNEQFFGPGTRLTVL.

The genes are TRBV5-6 and TRBJ2-7; 7 bases line up with TRBD1. The CDR3 contains 15 residues. The V and J ends lost 4 bases and 2 bases, in that order; junction bases with no gene match: 9. The V gene's germline CDR1 is SGHDT and CDR2 YYEEEE. CDR3 region: CASSPGLGTAYEQYF. The CDR3 DNA reads as TGTGCCAGCAGCCCAGGCCTTGGGACAGCCTACGAGCAGTACTTC. The whole variable domain, filled in from reference TRBV5-6 and TRBJ2-7, reads DAGVTQSPTHLIKTRGQQVTLRCSPKSGHDTVSWYQQALGQGPQFIFQYYEEEERQRGNFPDRFSGHQFPNYSSELNVNALLLGDSALYLCASSPGLGTAYEQYFGPGTRLTVT.

The J gene is TRBJ1-5, the V gene TRBV11-2; TRBD1 matches at 9 bases. Trimming removed 5 bases from V and 0 bases from J; junction bases left unmatched: 8. The CDR3 length is 17 residues. The germline V gene has CDR1 SGHAT and CDR2 FQNNGV. The CDR3 region has the DNA TGTGCCAGCAGCGAGAGAACAGGGGGCGATAGCAATCAGCCCCAGCATTTT. Protein: CASSERTGGDSNQPQHF.

This chain connects TRBV14 to TRBJ2-3, with TRBD2 identical over 9 bases. The CDR3 is 16 residues long. V lost 4 bases, J lost 6 bases, and 11 bases stayed unmatched. Germline V CDR1 and CDR2: SGHDN, FVKESK. CDR3: CASSRLISGRVDTQYF. In DNA form, the CDR3 reads TGTGCCAGCAGCCGGCTGATTAGCGGGAGAGTGGATACGCAGTATTTT.

The chain employs TRBV27 and TRBJ2-7; 9 bases match TRBD1. CDR1 MNHEY and CDR2 SMNVEV come from the germline V gene (reference sequence). After removal of 8 bases from V and 4 bases from J, the junction contained 12 bases not matched to a gene. The CDR3 is made up of 15 amino acids. For the CDR3, the DNA is TGTGCCAGCGGATTTACAGGGGGCAAAGGTTACGAGCAGTACTTC. This sequence encodes CASGFTGGKGYEQYF.

This chain links TRBV19 with TRBJ1-1; no definite D call. Germline V gene data show CDR1 as LNHDA and CDR2 as SQIVND (reference sequence). This CDR3 region has 14 residues. Trimming took 5 bases from V and 0 from J, leaving 10 bases between them. CDR3 loop: CASSWEPMNTEAFF. In nucleotides, the CDR3 is TGTGCCAGTAGTTGGGAGCCCATGAACACTGAAGCTTTCTTT.

This chain joins TRBV5-1 and TRBJ2-2, with TRBD2 as a possible D gene (5 bases). V lost 0 bases to trimming and J lost 0 bases, with 12 bases between them. This CDR3 spans 17 amino acids. Germline V gene lookup returns CDR1 SGHRS and CDR2 YFSETQ. In nucleotides, the CDR3 is TGCGCCAGCAGCTTGGACGTCCGGGGTCCGAACACCGGGGAGCTGTTTTTT. It encodes CASSLDVRGPNTGELFF.

The J gene is TRBJ2-7, the V gene TRBV6-6, with a tentative D call TRBD1 (6 bases). The CDR3 spans 14 residues. Trimming shortened V by 0 bases and J by 2 bases, and 8 bases separated the two germline ends. The germline V gene has CDR1 MNHNY and CDR2 SVGAGI (reference sequence). Written as DNA, the CDR3 is TGTGCCAGCAGTTACTCACAGGGCACCTACGAGCAGTACTTC. Its translation is CASSYSQGTYEQYF.

The chain has TRBV7-2 and TRBJ2-1; 8 bases line up with TRBD1. Losses at the gene ends were 1 base for V and 15 bases for J; bases not matched to a gene: 8. The CDR3 sequence is 13 residues long. CDR1 is SGHTA and CDR2 is FQGNSA in the germline V gene. CDR3 DNA sequence: TGTGCCAGCAGCTTAGAAAGGGACAGGAGTGGGTTCTTC. Its protein product is CASSLERDRSGFF.

The CDR3 here is CASSYARSGNTIYF. CDR3 nucleotide sequence: TGTGCCAGCAGTTACGCACGCTCTGGAAACACCATATATTTT. This chain links TRBV6-5 with TRBJ1-3; D gene unclear. CDR1 MNHEY and CDR2 SVGAGI come from the germline V gene. CDR3 length: 14 residues. V shed 2 bases and J shed 0 bases, with 5 bases lying between them.

Worth noting for this clone: Other DNA sequences of this sample code for an identical CDR3. V gene TRBV5-1 combines with J gene TRBJ2-1; 13 nucleotides align to TRBD2. The J segment lost 2 bases and the V segment lost 0 bases, leaving 2 bases of the junction unmatched. The CDR3 is 17 amino acids. CDR1 and CDR2 from the germline V gene are SGHRS and YFSETQ. DNA for the CDR3: TGCGCCAGCAGCTTGGGACTAGCGGGGGGTCCCTACAATGAGCAGTTCTTC. Amino acid sequence: CASSLGLAGGPYNEQFF.